A single sample gave rise to the 20 T cell receptor beta chains below, sequenced in a study of T cell clones after liver transplantation (dated by TCRdb to 2018 to 2020). Library preparation employed the immunoSEQ multiplex PCR assay. The immuneACCESS repertoire file appears here via TCRdb, limited to in-frame rearrangements. These files lack a portion of the clones; in checked studies, under half of the deficit traces to unresolved V genes, and the cause of the others is not known. This sample holds approximately 51,000 clones; 65% to 80% were observed only once. The ten largest clones capture 9.9% of the sample. This sample comprised CD4+ T cells from blood, obtained 52 to 60 months after liver transplant. These receptors were taken from a human patient who received a liver transplant. Following a transplant, some T cells may be graft donor cells, not patient cells.

This clone appeared a few times. V gene TRBV5-1 combines with J gene TRBJ2-2; 9 bases line up with TRBD1. The CDR3 has 17 residues. From germline, CDR1 is SGHRS and CDR2 YFSETQ. Losses at the gene ends were 4 bases for V and 3 bases for J; bases not matched to a gene: 10. In nucleotides, the CDR3 is TGCGCCAGCAGCCCCGCAGGACAGGGGAGGGACACCGGGGAGCTGTTTTTT. Translating it yields CASSPAGQGRDTGELFF. The full variable domain, in which reference TRBV5-1 and TRBJ2-2 provide the parts outside the CDR3, is KAGVTQTPRYLIKTRGQQVTLSCSPISGHRSVSWYQQTPGQGLQFLFEYFSETQRNKGNFPGRFSGRQFSNSRSEMNVSTLELGDSALYLCASSPAGQGRDTGELFFGEGSRLTVL.

V is TRBV6-1 and J is TRBJ1-5; no reliable D call. V shed 1 base and J shed 6 bases, with 13 bases lying between them. CDR3 length: 15 amino acids. CDR1 and CDR2 from the germline V gene are MNHNS and SASEGT. CDR3 residues: CASSEGWEGSQPQHF. CDR3 sequence (DNA): TGTGCCAGCAGTGAAGGATGGGAGGGCAGTCAGCCCCAGCATTTT.

The rearrangement links TRBV18 to TRBJ2-1; 8 positions match TRBD1. The V gene end was trimmed by 4 bases and the J gene end by 5 bases; junction bases not matched to a gene: 7. In germline, CDR1 is KGHSH, CDR2 LQKENI. The CDR3 has 15 residues. The CDR3 bases are TGTGCCAGCTCACAAGACAGGGGAATGAACAATGAGCAGTTCTTC. It is translated as CASSQDRGMNNEQFF.

By share, this clone ranks as medium-sized. Other DNA sequences within the sample encode an identical CDR3. The chain employs TRBV7-8 and TRBJ2-7; D may be TRBD1 (5 bases). The V end was cut by 6 bases, the J end by 5 bases, with 11 bases between. CDR1 SGHVS and CDR2 FQNEAQ come from the germline V gene. The CDR3 contains 12 residues. Here the CDR3 DNA reads TGTGCCAGCAGTCAAAGGGGTGACGAGCAGTACTTC. Translated: CASSQRGDEQYF.

To note about this clone: Other DNA sequences from this sample encode an identical CDR3 as well. The rearrangement uses TRBV4-1 and TRBJ1-4, with 12 bases lining up with TRBD1. CDR1 and CDR2 (germline): MGHRA, YSYEKL. CDR3 length equals 15 residues. Germline trimming cut 0 bases from V and 8 bases from J; bases unmatched to any gene: 1. CDR3 sequence: CASSQDGTGGEKLFF. The CDR3 region has the DNA TGCGCCAGCAGCCAAGATGGGACAGGGGGCGAAAAACTGTTTTTT.

The chain carries TRBV28 and TRBJ1-5; 9 bases agree with TRBD1. The germline gives CDR1 MDHEN, CDR2 SYDVKM. The CDR3 runs 14 residues. Trimming cost V 5 bases and J 6 bases; bases outside gene matches: 5. DNA for the CDR3: TGTGCCAGCAGTGGACAGGGGAAGGTTCAGCCCCAGCATTTT. It specifies CASSGQGKVQPQHF.

The J gene is TRBJ1-2, the V gene TRBV6-6; TRBD1 matches 7 bases. There are 16 residues in the CDR3. Per germline, CDR1 MNHNY and CDR2 SVGAGI (reference sequence). J lost 8 bases, V lost 5 bases, and 17 bases had no gene match. CDR3 nucleotide sequence: TGTGCCAGCAGTATACCCGGACAGGTCCTCACAGGGGGCTACACCTTC. Translated: CASSIPGQVLTGGYTF.

V gene TRBV29-1 combines with J gene TRBJ1-4; the D is unclear. This CDR3 contains 14 residues. Germline CDR1 and CDR2: SQVTM and ANQGSEA. The germline V and J ends were trimmed by 5 bases and 3 bases, with 13 bases remaining between them. The chain's CDR3 is CSVYGVISNEKLFF. DNA of the CDR3: TGCAGCGTTTACGGGGTTATATCTAATGAAAAACTGTTTTTT.

In DNA, the CDR3 is TGTGCCACCAGCTGGGGACAGGGGGATGGAGAGACCCAGTACTTC. This codes for CATSWGQGDGETQYF. The genes are TRBV15 and TRBJ2-5, with 11 positions matching TRBD1. The CDR3 is made up of 15 amino acids. V trimming: 5 bases; J trimming: 4 bases; junction bases outside the gene matches: 6. Germline V lookup: CDR1 LNHNV, CDR2 YYDKDF (reference sequence).

The V and J genes are TRBV7-2 and TRBJ1-6; TRBD1 is a possible D gene (6 bases). The CDR3 length is 13 residues. Trimming pared 5 bases from V and 9 bases from J, leaving 11 bases between. The germline CDR1 and CDR2 sequences are SGHTA and FQGNSA. CDR3 sequence: CASSPTGTSPLHF. CDR3 sequence (DNA): TGTGCCAGCAGCCCCACAGGGACTTCACCCCTCCACTTT.

The table lists this clone with many counts. The chain has TRBV4-1 and TRBJ1-2, with D perhaps TRBD1 (5 bases). In germline, CDR1 is MGHRA, CDR2 YSYEKL. V lost 0 bases and J lost 8, with 19 bases in between. This CDR3 is built from 16 residues. CDR3 nucleotides: TGCGCCAGCAGCCAAGATCAGTCGACAGAGCTTCGGGGCTACACCTTC. It codes for CASSQDQSTELRGYTF.

The chain uses TRBV2 and TRBJ1-6, with TRBD1 as a possible D gene (5 bases). Germline assignment: CDR1 SNHLY and CDR2 FYNNEI. Trimming removed 6 bases at V and 10 bases at J, with 13 bases between. The length of the CDR3 is 13 residues. DNA for the CDR3: TGTGCCAGCAGACCAATTGGGGGATCACCCCTCCACTTT. Translated: CASRPIGGSPLHF.

This clone was seen only a few times. Its ends do not fully match the called genes, so a read error is possible. The rearrangement links TRBV5-1 to TRBJ2-3; possible D gene TRBD1, 6 bases. The CDR3 totals 14 residues. Germline V gives CDR1 SGHRS, CDR2 YFSETQ. CDR3 coding DNA: TGCGCCAGCAGCTTGAGTGTCGAAGGACAGAGGGTGAATTTT. This codes for CASSLSVEGQRVNF.

This clone qualifies as medium-sized. This chain connects TRBV7-6 to TRBJ2-5; no clear D gene. V lost 4 bases and J 0 bases, leaving 3 bases between the germline ends. CDR1 and CDR2 from the germline V gene are SGHVS and FNYEAQ. The CDR3 consists of 12 residues. CDR3 coding DNA: TGTGCCAGCAGCTCCAACCAAGAGACCCAGTACTTC. Translation gives CASSSNQETQYF. The variable domain in full, with the rest retrieved from reference TRBV7-6 and TRBJ2-5, is GAGVSQSPRYKVTKRGQDVALRCDPISGHVSLYWYRQALGQGPEFLTYFNYEAQQDKSGLPNDRFSAERPEGSISTLTIQRTEQRDSAMYRCASSSNQETQYFGPGTRLLVL.

The chain links TRBV27 to TRBJ2-5; D may correspond to TRBD1 or TRBD2 (5 bases each). The germline CDR1 and CDR2 sequences are MNHEY and SMNVEV (reference sequence). Trimming removed 2 bases at V and 5 bases at J, with 9 bases between. The CDR3 has 13 amino acids. The CDR3 region has the DNA TGTGCCAGCAGTTTAAGGGGACGGGAGACCCAGTACTTC. Translation gives CASSLRGRETQYF.

The chain uses TRBV7-2 and TRBJ1-2; TRBD1 matches at 7 bases. This CDR3 is built from 15 residues. The V segment lost 3 bases and the J segment 4 bases; nucleotides outside the gene matches: 8. Per germline, CDR1 SGHTA and CDR2 FQGNSA. CDR3 residues: CASSFTGDRSYGYTF. The CDR3 nucleotides read TGTGCCAGCAGCTTTACAGGGGATCGGAGCTATGGCTACACCTTC.

The chain combines TRBV11-2 with TRBJ2-3, with 9 bases identical to TRBD1. CDR1 is SGHAT and CDR2 is FQNNGV in the germline V gene. V dropped 6 bases and J dropped 2; count of bases not matched to a gene: 12. The CDR3 spans 17 residues. The CDR3 bases are TGTGCCAGCAGTCCCGCCCCAAGGACAGGGGTCACAGATACGCAGTATTTT. Translation: CASSPAPRTGVTDTQYF.

This clone was observed once. The rearrangement links TRBV10-3 to TRBJ2-1; tentatively, D is TRBD2 (5 bases). Trimming left V 3 bases short and J 4 bases short, with 13 bases between. The CDR3 length is 15 residues. Germline V CDR1 and CDR2: ENHRY, SYGVKD. CDR3 sequence (DNA): TGTGCCATCAGTGAACCGGCGGGCCAATACAATGAGCAGTTCTTC. Residues: CAISEPAGQYNEQFF.

This rearrangement joins TRBV5-4 to TRBJ2-3; 8 bases align to TRBD1. V lost 3 bases and J lost 5; bases outside the gene matches: 11. This CDR3 is built from 16 residues. CDR1 and CDR2 (germline): SGHNT, YYREEE (reference sequence). The CDR3 protein is CASSSFRTGSIDTQYF. The CDR3 nucleotides read TGTGCCAGCAGCTCTTTTAGGACAGGGAGTATAGATACGCAGTATTTT.

This sequence joins TRBV25-1 and TRBJ1-1; D gene ambiguous. This CDR3 comprises 16 residues. Trimming left V 1 base short and J 3 bases short, with 15 bases between. Germline CDR1 reads MGHDK; CDR2 reads SYGVNS. The CDR3 loop is CASSESNPGVDTEAFF. CDR3 DNA: TGTGCCAGCAGTGAATCAAACCCCGGGGTGGACACTGAAGCTTTCTTT. The full variable domain, completed using reference TRBV25-1 and TRBJ1-1, is EADIYQTPRYLVIGTGKKITLECSQTMGHDKMYWYQQDPGMELHLIHYSYGVNSTEKGDLSSESTVSRIRTEHFPLTLESARPSHTSQYLCASSESNPGVDTEAFFGQGTRLTVV.